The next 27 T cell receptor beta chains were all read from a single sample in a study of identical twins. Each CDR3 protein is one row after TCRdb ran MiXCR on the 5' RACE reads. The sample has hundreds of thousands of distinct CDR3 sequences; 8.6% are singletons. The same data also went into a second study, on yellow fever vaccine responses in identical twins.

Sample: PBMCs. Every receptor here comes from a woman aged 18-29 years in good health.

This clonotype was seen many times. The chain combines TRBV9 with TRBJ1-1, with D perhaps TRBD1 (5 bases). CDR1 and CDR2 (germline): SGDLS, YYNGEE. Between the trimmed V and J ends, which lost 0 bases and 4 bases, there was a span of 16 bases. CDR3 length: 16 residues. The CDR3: CASSVEVGTRGTEAFF. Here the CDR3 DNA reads TGTGCCAGCAGCGTAGAGGTTGGGACCCGGGGCACTGAAGCTTTCTTT.

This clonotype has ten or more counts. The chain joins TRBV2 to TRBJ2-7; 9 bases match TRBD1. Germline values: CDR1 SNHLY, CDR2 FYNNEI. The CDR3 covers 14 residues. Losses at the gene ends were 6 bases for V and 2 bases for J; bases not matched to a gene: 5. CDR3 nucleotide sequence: TGTGCCAGCAGGGGGACAGGGAATCCCTACGAGCAGTACTTC. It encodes CASRGTGNPYEQYF.

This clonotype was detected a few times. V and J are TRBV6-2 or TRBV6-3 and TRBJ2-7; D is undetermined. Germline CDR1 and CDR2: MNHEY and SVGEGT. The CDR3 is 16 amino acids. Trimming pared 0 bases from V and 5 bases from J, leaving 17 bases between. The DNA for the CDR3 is TGTGCCAGCAGTTACTCGGTTCAAGCGAAAGGTCACGAGCAGTACTTC. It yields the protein CASSYSVQAKGHEQYF.

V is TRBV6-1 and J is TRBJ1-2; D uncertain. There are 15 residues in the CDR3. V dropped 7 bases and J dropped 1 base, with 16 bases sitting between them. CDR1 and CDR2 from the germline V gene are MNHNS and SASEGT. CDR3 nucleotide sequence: TGTGCCAGCACCCCGGGGAACAGCCTTAACTATGGCTACACCTTC. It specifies CASTPGNSLNYGYTF.

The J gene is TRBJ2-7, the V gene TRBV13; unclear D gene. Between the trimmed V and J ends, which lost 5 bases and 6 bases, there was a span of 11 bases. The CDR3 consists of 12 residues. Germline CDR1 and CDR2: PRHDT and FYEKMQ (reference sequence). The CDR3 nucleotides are TGTGCCAGCAGCCTATCAAGAGCCGAGCAGTACTTC. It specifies CASSLSRAEQYF.

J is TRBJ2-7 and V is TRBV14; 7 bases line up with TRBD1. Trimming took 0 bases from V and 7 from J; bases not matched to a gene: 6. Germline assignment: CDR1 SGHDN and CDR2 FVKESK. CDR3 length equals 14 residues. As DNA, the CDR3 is TGTGCCAGCAGCCAAGAGGAGACAGGGCGGGAGCAGTACTTC. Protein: CASSQEETGREQYF.

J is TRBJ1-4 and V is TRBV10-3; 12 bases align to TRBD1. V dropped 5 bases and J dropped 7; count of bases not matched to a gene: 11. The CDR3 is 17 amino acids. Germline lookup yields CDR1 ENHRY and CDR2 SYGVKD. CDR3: CAISNDMGQGASEKLFF. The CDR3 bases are TGTGCCATCAGTAACGACATGGGACAGGGGGCAAGTGAAAAACTGTTTTTT.

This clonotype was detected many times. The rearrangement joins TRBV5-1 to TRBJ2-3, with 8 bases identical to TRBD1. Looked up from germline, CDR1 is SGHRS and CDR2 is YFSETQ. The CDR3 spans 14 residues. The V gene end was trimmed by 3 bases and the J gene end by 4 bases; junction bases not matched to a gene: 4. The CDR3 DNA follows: TGCGCCAGCAGCTCTAGACAGGGGTCAGATACGCAGTATTTT. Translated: CASSSRQGSDTQYF.

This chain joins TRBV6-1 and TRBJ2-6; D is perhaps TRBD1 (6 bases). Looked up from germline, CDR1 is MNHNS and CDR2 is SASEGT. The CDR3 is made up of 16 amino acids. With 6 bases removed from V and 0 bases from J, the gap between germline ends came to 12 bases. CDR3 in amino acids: CASSPRGGSGANVLTF. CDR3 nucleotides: TGTGCCAGCAGCCCCAGGGGTGGCTCTGGGGCCAACGTCCTGACTTTC.

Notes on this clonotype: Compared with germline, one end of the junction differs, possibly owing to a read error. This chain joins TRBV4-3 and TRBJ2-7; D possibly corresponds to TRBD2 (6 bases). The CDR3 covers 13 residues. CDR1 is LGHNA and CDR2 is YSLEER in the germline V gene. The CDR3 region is CASSQAGSYELYF. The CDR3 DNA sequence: TGCGCCAGCAGCCAAGCCGGGAGCTACGAGCTGTACTTC.

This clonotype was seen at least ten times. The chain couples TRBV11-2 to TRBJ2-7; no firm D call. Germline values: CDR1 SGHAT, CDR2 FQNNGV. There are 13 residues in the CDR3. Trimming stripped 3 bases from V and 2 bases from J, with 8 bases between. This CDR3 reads CASSLAITYEQYF. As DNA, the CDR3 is TGTGCCAGCAGCTTGGCGATTACCTACGAGCAGTACTTC. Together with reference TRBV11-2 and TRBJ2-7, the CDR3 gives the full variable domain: EAGVAQSPRYKIIEKRQSVAFWCNPISGHATLYWYQQILGQGPKLLIQFQNNGVVDDSQLPKDRFSAERLKGVDSTLKIQPAKLEDSAVYLCASSLAITYEQYFGPGTRLTVT.

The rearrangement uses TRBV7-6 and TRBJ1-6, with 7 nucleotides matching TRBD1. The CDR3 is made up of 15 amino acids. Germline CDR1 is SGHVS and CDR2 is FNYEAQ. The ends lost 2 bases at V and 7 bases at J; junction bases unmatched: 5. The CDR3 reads CASSLTTGNNSPLHF. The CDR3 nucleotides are TGTGCCAGCAGCTTAACGACAGGGAACAATTCACCCCTCCACTTT.

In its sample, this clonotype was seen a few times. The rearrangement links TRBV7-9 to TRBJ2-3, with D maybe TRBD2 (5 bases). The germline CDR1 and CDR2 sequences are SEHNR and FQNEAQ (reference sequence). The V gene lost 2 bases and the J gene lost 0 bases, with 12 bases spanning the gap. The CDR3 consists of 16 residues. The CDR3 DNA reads TGTGCCAGCAGCTTAATCCTTAGCGAAAGCACAGATACGCAGTATTTT. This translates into CASSLILSESTDTQYF.

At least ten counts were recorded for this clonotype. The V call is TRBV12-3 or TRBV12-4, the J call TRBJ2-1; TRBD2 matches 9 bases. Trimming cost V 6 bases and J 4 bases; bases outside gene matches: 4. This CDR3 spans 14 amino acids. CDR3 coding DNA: TGTGCCAGCAGGCCGGGACTAGCTTACAATGAGCAGTTCTTC. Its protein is CASRPGLAYNEQFF.

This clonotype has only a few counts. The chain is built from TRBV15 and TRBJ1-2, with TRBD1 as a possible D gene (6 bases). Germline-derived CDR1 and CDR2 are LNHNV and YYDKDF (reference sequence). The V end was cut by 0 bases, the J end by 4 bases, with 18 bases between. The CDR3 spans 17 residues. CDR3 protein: CATSRDLLGGVSYGYTF. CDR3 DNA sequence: TGTGCCACCAGCAGAGATCTCTTAGGGGGGGTCAGCTATGGCTACACCTTC.

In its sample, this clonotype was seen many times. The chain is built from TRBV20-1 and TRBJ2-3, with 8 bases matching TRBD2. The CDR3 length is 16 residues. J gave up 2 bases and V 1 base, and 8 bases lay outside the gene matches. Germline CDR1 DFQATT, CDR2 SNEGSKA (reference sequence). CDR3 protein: CSARVLPLADTDTQYF. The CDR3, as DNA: TGCAGTGCTAGAGTACTTCCACTAGCGGACACAGATACGCAGTATTTT.

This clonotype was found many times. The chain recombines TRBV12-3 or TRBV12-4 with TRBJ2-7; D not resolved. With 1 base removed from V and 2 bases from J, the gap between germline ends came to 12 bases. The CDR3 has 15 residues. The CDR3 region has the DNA TGTGCCAGCAGTTTAGGAGAGTACGTCGCCTACGAGCAGTACTTC. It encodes CASSLGEYVAYEQYF.

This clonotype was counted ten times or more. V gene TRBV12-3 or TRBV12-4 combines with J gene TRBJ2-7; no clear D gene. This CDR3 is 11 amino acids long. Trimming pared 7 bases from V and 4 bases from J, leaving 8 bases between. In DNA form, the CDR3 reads TGTGCCAGCAATAGAGGATACGAGCAGTACTTC. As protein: CASNRGYEQYF.

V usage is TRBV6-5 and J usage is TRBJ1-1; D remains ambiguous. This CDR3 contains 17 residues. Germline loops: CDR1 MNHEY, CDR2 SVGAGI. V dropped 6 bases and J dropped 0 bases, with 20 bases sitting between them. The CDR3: CASSYLGISLMNTEAFF. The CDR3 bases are TGTGCCAGCAGCTATCTCGGGATTTCTTTGATGAACACTGAAGCTTTCTTT.

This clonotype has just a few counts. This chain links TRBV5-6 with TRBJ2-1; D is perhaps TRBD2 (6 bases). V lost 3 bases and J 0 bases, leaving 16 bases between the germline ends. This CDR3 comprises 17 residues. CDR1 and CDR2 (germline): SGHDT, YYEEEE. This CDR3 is CASSSSMGRSSYNEQFF. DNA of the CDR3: TGTGCCAGCAGCTCTTCTATGGGGAGGAGCTCCTACAATGAGCAGTTCTTC.

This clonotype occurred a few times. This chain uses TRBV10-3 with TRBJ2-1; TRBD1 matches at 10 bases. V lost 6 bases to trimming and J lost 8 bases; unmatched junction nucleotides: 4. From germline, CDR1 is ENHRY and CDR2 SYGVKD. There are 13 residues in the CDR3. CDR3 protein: CAIRHGQGDEQFF. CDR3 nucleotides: TGTGCCATCAGACACGGACAGGGGGATGAGCAGTTCTTC.

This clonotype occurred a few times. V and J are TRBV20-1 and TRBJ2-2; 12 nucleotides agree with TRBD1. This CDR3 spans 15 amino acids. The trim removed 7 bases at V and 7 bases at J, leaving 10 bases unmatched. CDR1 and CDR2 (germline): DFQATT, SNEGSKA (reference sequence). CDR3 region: CSVRTGTGGHGELFF. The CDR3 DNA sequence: TGCAGTGTTCGAACCGGGACAGGGGGCCACGGGGAGCTGTTTTTT.

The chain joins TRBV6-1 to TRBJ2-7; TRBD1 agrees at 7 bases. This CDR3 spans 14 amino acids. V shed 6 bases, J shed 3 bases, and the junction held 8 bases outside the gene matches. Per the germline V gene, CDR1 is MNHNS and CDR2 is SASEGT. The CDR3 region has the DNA TGTGCCAGCAGCACAGGGGATGTGGTCTACGAGCAGTACTTC. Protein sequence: CASSTGDVVYEQYF.

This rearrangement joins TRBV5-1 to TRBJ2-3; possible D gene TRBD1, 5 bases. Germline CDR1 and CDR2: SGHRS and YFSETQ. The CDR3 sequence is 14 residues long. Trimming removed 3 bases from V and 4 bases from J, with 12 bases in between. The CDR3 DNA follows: TGCGCCAGCAGCTCCCGAGCAGGGCCAGATACGCAGTATTTT. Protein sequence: CASSSRAGPDTQYF.

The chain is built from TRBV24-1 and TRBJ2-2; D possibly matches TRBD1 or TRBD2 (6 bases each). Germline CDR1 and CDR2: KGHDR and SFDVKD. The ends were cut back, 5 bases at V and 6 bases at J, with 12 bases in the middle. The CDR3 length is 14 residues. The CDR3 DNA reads TGTGCCACCAGTGTCGGAGGGGGTCCCGGGGAGCTGTTTTTT. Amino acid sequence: CATSVGGGPGELFF.

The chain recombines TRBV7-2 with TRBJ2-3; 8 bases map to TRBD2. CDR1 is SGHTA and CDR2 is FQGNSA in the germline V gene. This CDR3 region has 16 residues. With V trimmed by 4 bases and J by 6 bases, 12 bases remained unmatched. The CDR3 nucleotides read TGTGCCAGCAGCTCAATGGACCAGCGGGGGTGGGATACGCAGTATTTT. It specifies CASSSMDQRGWDTQYF.

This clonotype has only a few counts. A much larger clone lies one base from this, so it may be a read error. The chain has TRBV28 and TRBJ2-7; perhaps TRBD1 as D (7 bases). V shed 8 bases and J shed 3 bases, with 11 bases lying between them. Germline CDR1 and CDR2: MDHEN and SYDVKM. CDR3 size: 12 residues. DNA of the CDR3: TGTGCCAGCCGACAGGGACTCTACGAGCAGTACTTC. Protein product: CASRQGLYEQYF.